This TCR beta chain was sequenced during a study of blood T cell repertoires in COVID-19. In the study overall: Samples representing acute and convalescent COVID-19 were sourced from the United States, Italy and Spain. Sources were T cells, B-cell-depleted T cells, or PBMCs; the material itself was cDNA or gDNA.

Recruits, aged roughly 18 to 100 years, lived in roughly 22 US areas. This clone was seen only once. Within the sample, other DNA sequences also encode this same CDR3. Study processing details: Amplified reference gene primers provided the basis for estimating nucleated cell counts. Sequencing was performed with immunoSEQ multiplex PCR; in TCRdb, only in-frame clones are kept and a portion is missing. The DNA was the basis for D and trimming; V, J and clone size are from that table. The table includes some 390,000 clones, 85% to 90% detected once. The CDR3 spans 11 residues. Germline V CDR1 and CDR2: GTSNPN, SVGIG (reference sequence). V lost 0 bases and J lost 7, with 6 bases in between.

The TCR was taken from a man aged 25 to 40 who had recovered from COVID-19. The sample was PBMCs or T cells enriched from blood (not recorded which). The chain recombines TRBV30 with TRBJ1-2; D is ambiguous. CDR3 region: CAWSVLGGYTF. CDR3 nucleotides: TGTGCCTGGAGTGTACTCGGTGGCTACACCTTC.